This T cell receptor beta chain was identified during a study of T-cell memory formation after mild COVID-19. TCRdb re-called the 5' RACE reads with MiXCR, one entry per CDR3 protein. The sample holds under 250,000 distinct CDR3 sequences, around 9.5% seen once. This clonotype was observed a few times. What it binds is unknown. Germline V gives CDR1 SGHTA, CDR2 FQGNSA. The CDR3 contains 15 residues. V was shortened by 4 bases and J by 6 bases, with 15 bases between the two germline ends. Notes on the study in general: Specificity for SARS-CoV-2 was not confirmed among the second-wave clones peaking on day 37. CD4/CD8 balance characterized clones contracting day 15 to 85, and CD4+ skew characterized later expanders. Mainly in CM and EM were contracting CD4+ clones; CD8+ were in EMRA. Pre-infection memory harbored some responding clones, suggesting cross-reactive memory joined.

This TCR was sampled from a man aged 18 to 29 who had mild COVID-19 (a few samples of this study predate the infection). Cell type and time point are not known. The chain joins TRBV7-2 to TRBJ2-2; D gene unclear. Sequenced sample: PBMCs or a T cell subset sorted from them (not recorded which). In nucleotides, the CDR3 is TGTGCCAGCAGCTACCTCAAGTTGCGTCCCGGGGAGCTGTTTTTT. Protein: CASSYLKLRPGELFF. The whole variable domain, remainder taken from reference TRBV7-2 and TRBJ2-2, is GAGVSQSPSNKVTEKGKDVELRCDPISGHTALYWYRQSLGQGLEFLIYFQGNSAPDKSGLPSDRFSAERTGGSVSTLTIQRTQQEDSAVYLCASSYLKLRPGELFFGEGSRLTVL.